This T cell receptor beta chain stems from a study of T cell responses to AZD1222 COVID-19 vaccine. Findings and caveats of the study: Just six AZD1222 recipients were seropositive at baseline.

Germline V gives CDR1 KGHSH, CDR2 LQKENI. The CDR3 has 14 residues. Trimming took 6 bases from V and 8 from J, leaving 17 bases between them. With regard to this clone: Its matching antigen is unknown.

The data were produced by immunoSEQ multiplex PCR, yet TCRdb's version contains in-frame clones alone and is incomplete. Of roughly 70,000 clones listed, 85% to 90% are singletons. The chain is built from TRBV18 and TRBJ2-4, with a weak D call TRBD2 (7 bases). The sequence derives from an adult who received the AZD1222 COVID-19 vaccine. The source material was peripheral blood, sampled 28 days after the second AZD1222 dose. DNA for the CDR3: TGTGCCAGCTCTCCAAGGGGGGGCTCGGACATTCAGTACTTC. This encodes CASSPRGGSDIQYF.